This T cell receptor (beta chain) was sequenced for a study of control samples from healthy donors and cancer patients. Sequenced by immunoSEQ multiplex PCR; TCRdb stores in-frame clones only, minus some. The data contain tens of thousands of clones, around 89% of them seen just once; the ten biggest clones take up roughly 7%. V lost 6 bases and J lost 2, with 19 bases in between. Per germline, CDR1 KGHDR and CDR2 SFDVKD. CDR3 length equals 18 residues. V is TRBV24-1 and J is TRBJ2-6; the D gene is possibly TRBD2 (5 bases). The specimen sequenced was blood. The clonotype originates from a man aged 45-60 years in good health. The DNA of the CDR3 is TGTGCCACCAGTCACAGCACGGAGGACGTTACTGGGGCCAACGTCCTGACTTTC. Amino acids: CATSHSTEDVTGANVLTF.